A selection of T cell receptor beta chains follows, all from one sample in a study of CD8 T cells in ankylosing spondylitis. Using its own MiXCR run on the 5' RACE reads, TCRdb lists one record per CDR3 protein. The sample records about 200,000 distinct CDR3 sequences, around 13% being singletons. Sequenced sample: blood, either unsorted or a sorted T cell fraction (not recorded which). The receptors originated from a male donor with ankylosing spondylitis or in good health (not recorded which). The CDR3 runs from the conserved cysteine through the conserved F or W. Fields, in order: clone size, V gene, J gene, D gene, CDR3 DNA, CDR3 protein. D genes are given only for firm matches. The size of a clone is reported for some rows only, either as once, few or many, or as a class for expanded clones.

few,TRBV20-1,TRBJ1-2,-,TGCAGTGCTAGAGATACGCAAAGCGCCGTAGGGGTGAATGGCTACACCTTC,CSARDTQSAVGVNGYTF
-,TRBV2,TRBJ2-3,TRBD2,TGTGCCAGCAGTGAAGCGGGGCGGGGGGTCACAGATACGCAGTATTTT,CASSEAGRGVTDTQYF
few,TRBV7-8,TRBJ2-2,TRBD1,TGTGCCAGCCGCTCGGGGCAGGGGGCGTTGGTAACCGGGGAGCTGTTTTTT,CASRSGQGALVTGELFF
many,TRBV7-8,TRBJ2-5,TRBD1,TGTGCCAGCAGCTTATCACAGGGGGCTGGAGGAGAGACCCAGTACTTC,CASSLSQGAGGETQYF
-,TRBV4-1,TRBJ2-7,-,TGCGCCAGCAGCCAAGAAGGACGGGAGCCCTCCTACGAGCAGTACTTC,CASSQEGREPSYEQYF
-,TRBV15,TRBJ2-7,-,TGTGCCACCAGCAGCGGTCGTCTTTCCTACTACGAGCAGTACTTC,CATSSGRLSYYEQYF
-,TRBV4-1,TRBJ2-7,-,TGCGCCAGCAGCCAACAGGGGTTATTCTCCTACGAGCAGTACTTC,CASSQQGLFSYEQYF
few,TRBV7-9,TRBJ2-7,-,TGTGCCAGCAGCTTAGCGGAGGGACGGACATACGAGCAGTACTTC,CASSLAEGRTYEQYF
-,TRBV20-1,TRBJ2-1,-,TGCAGTGCTGCTCCCCAGGGTAATGAGCAGTTCTTC,CSAAPQGNEQFF
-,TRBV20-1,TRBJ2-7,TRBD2,TGCAGTGCTTATCCCCAGGGGCGGGGGGTCCTCTACGAGCAGTACTTC,CSAYPQGRGVLYEQYF
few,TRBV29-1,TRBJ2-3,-,TGCAGCGTTGTGCGGCAGGGGGGAGTTACAGATACGCAGTATTTT,CSVVRQGGVTDTQYF
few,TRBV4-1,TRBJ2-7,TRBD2,TGCGCCAGCAGCCAATACTATACTAGCGGGGGGGCCTACGAGCAGTACTTC,CASSQYYTSGGAYEQYF
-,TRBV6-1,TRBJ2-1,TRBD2,TGTGCCAGCAAACGGACTAGGTCCTACAATGAGCAGTTCTTC,CASKRTRSYNEQFF
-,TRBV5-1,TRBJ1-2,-,TGCGCCAGCAGCTTAACCCCCGGACAGAACTACTATGGCTACACCTTC,CASSLTPGQNYYGYTF
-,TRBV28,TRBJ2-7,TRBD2,TGTGCCAGCAGTTCCCCAACCCCTCGACTAGCGGGGAGTTACGAGCAGTACTTC,CASSSPTPRLAGSYEQYF
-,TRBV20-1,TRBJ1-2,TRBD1,TGCAGTGCTAGAGATTGGGACAGGGGGCGAGCTAACTATGGCTACACCTTC,CSARDWDRGRANYGYTF
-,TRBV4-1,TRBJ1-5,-,TGCGCCAGCAGCCGTCCGGGGTTCGGGGGGAGTCAGCCCCAGCATTTT,CASSRPGFGGSQPQHF
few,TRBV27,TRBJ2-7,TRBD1,TGTGCCAGCAGTCTGACCCAGGGGACAGTTTCCTACGAGCAGTACTTC,CASSLTQGTVSYEQYF
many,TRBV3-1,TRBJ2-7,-,TGTGCCAGCAGCCAAGGGGGACCCTACGAGCAGTACTTC,CASSQGGPYEQYF
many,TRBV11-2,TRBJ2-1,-,TGTGCCAGCAGCTCCTTAGCGGTTGGCTCCTACAATGAGCAGTTCTTC,CASSSLAVGSYNEQFF
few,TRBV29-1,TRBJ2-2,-,TGCAGCGTGGAAGGTTGGGGGGGGCTCACCGGGGAGCTGTTTTTT,CSVEGWGGLTGELFF
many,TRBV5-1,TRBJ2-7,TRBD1,TGCGCCAGCAGCCCCGACGGGGACAGAGGCTACGAGCAGTACTTC,CASSPDGDRGYEQYF
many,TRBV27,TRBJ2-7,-,TGTGCCAGCAGTTTATCCAATACAGGGACCGAGCAGTACTTC,CASSLSNTGTEQYF
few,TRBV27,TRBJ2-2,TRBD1,TGTGCCAGCAGTTTATCTCAGGGGGCCTCCGGGGAGCTGTTTTTT,CASSLSQGASGELFF
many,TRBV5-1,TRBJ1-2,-,TGCGCCAGCAGCTTGGGCCCTGGACTGCTCTATGGCTACACCTTC,CASSLGPGLLYGYTF
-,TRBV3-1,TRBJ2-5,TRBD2,TGTGCCAGCAGCCAAGATTGGGCGGGGGGAGGACAAGAGACCCAGTACTTC,CASSQDWAGGGQETQYF
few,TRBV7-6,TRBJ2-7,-,TGTGCCAGCAGCCGTTATAGCGGTTCCTACGAGCAGTACTTC,CASSRYSGSYEQYF
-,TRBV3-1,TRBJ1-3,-,TGTGCCAGCAGCCCATCTCTTACTGGAAACACCATATATTTT,CASSPSLTGNTIYF
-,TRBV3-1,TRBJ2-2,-,TGTGCCAGTGTCGGAACAAACACCGGGGAGCTGTTTTTT,CASVGTNTGELFF
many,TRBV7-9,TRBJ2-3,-,TGTGCCAGCATCCGATACGTCGGGGGCGCAGATACGCAGTATTTT,CASIRYVGGADTQYF
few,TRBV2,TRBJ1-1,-,TGTGCCAGCAGTGAAGCGATGCACAGGGTGGAGGTACAAGCTTTCTTT,CASSEAMHRVEVQAFF
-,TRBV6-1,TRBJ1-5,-,TGTGCCAGCAGTGAGTGGGACAAGGCGAGCAATCAGCCCCAGCATTTT,CASSEWDKASNQPQHF
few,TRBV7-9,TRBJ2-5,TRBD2,TGTGCCAGCAGCTTACAAGAAGGGACTATAGGAGAGACCCAGTACTTC,CASSLQEGTIGETQYF
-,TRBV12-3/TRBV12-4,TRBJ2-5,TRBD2,TGTGCCAGCAGTTTTTCGGTGGGAGGGCCGGGGGAGACCCAGTACTTC,CASSFSVGGPGETQYF
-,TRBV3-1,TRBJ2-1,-,TGTGCCACCAGGGAAGACAGCAATGAGCAGTTCTTC,CATREDSNEQFF
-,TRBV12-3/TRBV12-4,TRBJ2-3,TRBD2,TGTGCCAGCAGTTTTGGGGGGGGGACTAGCACAGATACGCAGTATTTT,CASSFGGGTSTDTQYF
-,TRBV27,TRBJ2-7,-,TGTGCCAGCAACCCCGGACAGCCTCCCTACGAGCAGTACTTC,CASNPGQPPYEQYF
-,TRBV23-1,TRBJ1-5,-,TGCGCCAGCAGCAACGGAATAGAGGCGAGGCAGGGTGTGAAACAGCCCCAGCATTTT,CASSNGIEARQGVKQPQHF
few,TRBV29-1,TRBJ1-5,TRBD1,TGCAGCGCACGGACAGGGGATTATCAGCCCCAGCATTTT,CSARTGDYQPQHF
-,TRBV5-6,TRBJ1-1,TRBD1,TGTGCCAGCAGCCTTATTCGGGACAGGGGGACTGAAGCTTTCTTT,CASSLIRDRGTEAFF
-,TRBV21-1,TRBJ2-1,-,TGTGCCAGCAGCATAAGGACCCGCCGGGATGAGCAGTTCTTC,CASSIRTRRDEQFF
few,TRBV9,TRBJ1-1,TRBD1,TGTGCCAGCAGCTTAACAGGGGGTGACACTGAAGCTTTCTTT,CASSLTGGDTEAFF
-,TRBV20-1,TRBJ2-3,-,TGCAGTGCTAGTGAGGACAGAAACGGGCCAGATACGCAGTATTTT,CSASEDRNGPDTQYF
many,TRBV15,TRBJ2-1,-,TGTGCCACCAGCGCCTCCTACAATGAGCAGTTCTTC,CATSASYNEQFF
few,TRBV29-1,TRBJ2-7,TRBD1,TGCAGCGTTGAATTGACAGGGGGGACCTACGAGCAGTACTTC,CSVELTGGTYEQYF
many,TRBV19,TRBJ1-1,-,TGTGCCAGTAGACCTACGGGTCCCACTGAAGCTTTCTTT,CASRPTGPTEAFF
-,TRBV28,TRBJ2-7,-,TGTGCCAGCAGTTCCCCGACCTCGTACTCCAACTCCTACGAGCAGTACTTC,CASSSPTSYSNSYEQYF
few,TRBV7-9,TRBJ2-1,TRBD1,TGTGCCAGCAGCGACCGGGACAGCTTTTACAATGAGCAGTTCTTC,CASSDRDSFYNEQFF
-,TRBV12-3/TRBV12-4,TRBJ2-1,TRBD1,TGTGCCAGCAGTTTTTGGGACAGGGACAATGAGCAGTTCTTC,CASSFWDRDNEQFF
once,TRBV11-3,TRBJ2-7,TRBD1,TGTGCCAGCAGCTCCGGGACAGGGGATGGGGAGCAGTACTTC,CASSSGTGDGEQYF
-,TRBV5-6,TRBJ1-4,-,TGTGCCAGCAGCTTGAACCGAGCTGAAAAACTGTTTTTT,CASSLNRAEKLFF
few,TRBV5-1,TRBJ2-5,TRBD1,TGCGCCAGCAGCCCCGGGACAGGGTCTCAAGAGACCCAGTACTTC,CASSPGTGSQETQYF
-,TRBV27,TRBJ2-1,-,TGTGCCAGCAGTTTAAGACACCTAGCCTATAATGAGCAGTTCTTC,CASSLRHLAYNEQFF
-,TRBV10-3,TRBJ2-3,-,TGTGCCATCAGTCAGTTCGTCTCGGACTACACAGATACGCAGTATTTT,CAISQFVSDYTDTQYF
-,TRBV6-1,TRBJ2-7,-,TGTGCCAGCAGTGAAGGGGTCGGGACTTCTTACGAGCAGTACTTC,CASSEGVGTSYEQYF
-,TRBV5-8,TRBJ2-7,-,TGTGCCAGCACCCCGGTGGTAGCACAGGACGAGCAGTACTTC,CASTPVVAQDEQYF